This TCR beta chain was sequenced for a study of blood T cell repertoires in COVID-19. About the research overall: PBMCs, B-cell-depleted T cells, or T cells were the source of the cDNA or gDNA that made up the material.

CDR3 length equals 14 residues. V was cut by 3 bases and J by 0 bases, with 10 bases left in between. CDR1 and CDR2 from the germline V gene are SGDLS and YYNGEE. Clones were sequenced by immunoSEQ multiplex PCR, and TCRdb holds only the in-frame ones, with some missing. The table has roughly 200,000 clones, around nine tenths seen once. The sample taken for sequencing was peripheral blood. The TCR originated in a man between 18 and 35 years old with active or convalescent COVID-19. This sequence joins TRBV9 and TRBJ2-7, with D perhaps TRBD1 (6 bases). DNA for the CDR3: TGTGCCAGCAGCGCCACAGGGACCTCCTACGAGCAGTACTTC. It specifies CASSATGTSYEQYF.